This TCR beta chain was identified in a study of T-cell memory formation after mild COVID-19. For the study at large: TCR clusters mostly belonged to single donors. Study-level points and caveats: The appearance of some responding clones in pre-infection memory suggested that cross-reactive memory joined.

Germline-derived CDR1 and CDR2 are SNHLY and FYNNEI. CDR3 length equals 15 residues. Unmatched junction bases numbered 2, after V lost 2 bases and J lost 0 bases. The 5'RACE method, run with constant-segment primers, produced TCR alpha and TCR beta cDNA libraries (carrying sample barcodes and UMIs). TCRdb redid the calling of the 5' RACE reads with MiXCR, one entry per CDR3 protein. The sample includes approximately 190,000 distinct CDR3 sequences, around 18% of them seen just once. This clonotype was counted only a few times. The antigen is not known. The chain combines TRBV2 with TRBJ2-7, with 9 bases aligning to TRBD2. Sequencing was performed on PBMCs or a T cell subset sorted from them (not recorded which). The sequence was collected from an adult woman who had mild COVID-19 (a few samples of this study predate the infection). Cell type and time point are not known. The CDR3 region has the DNA TGTGCCAGCAGTGAATGGCGGGAGGGCTCCTACGAGCAGTACTTC. Translating gives CASSEWREGSYEQYF.